This is a list of T cell receptor beta chains from one sample in a study of cytomegalovirus exposure and HLA in healthy donors. Sequenced by immunoSEQ multiplex PCR; TCRdb stores in-frame clones only, minus some. The sample holds about 170,000 clones, more than 60% seen once. Sequenced input: PBMCs. The receptors originated from a female donor in good health and CMV-seronegative. Both conserved end residues are part of each CDR3. The D gene is left open where the match is weak. Clone size, where shown, is once, few, many, or a class for clones that have expanded.

J,V,size,D,DNA,CDR3
TRBJ2-7,TRBV7-2,.,TRBD2,TGTGCCAGCAGCCCCGGACTAGCGGGGGGGCGAGCCGAGCAGTACTTC,CASSPGLAGGRAEQYF
TRBJ1-1,TRBV6-5,.,.,TGTGCCAGCAGGGCGACAGGGAACACTGAAGCTTTCTTT,CASRATGNTEAFF
TRBJ2-1,TRBV7-3,once,.,TGTGCCAGCAGCAGAAGCGGGGCAAGGGGGTACAATGAGCAGTTCTTC,CASSRSGARGYNEQFF
TRBJ1-1,TRBV5-1,.,TRBD1,TGCGCCAGCAGCGAGGGACAGGGGGCGTCTTTCGGCACTGAAGCTTTCTTT,CASSEGQGASFGTEAFF
TRBJ2-7,TRBV5-6,.,.,TGTGCCAGCAGCCCTCGGGAGTGGAGCTCCTACGAGCAGTACTTC,CASSPREWSSYEQYF
TRBJ1-6,TRBV9,.,.,TGTGCCAGCAGCGTTTCTGGCAGATCCAATTCACCCCTCCACTTT,CASSVSGRSNSPLHF
TRBJ2-2,TRBV7-3,once,TRBD2,TGTGCCAGCAGCTTAACGAGCGGGAGGGACACCGGGGAGCTGTTTTTT,CASSLTSGRDTGELFF
TRBJ2-5,TRBV5-1,.,TRBD1,TGCGCCAGCAGTTTGACAGGGGGAACGGAGACCCAGTACTTC,CASSLTGGTETQYF
TRBJ2-1,TRBV18,.,.,TGTGCCAGCTCACCACCGGACACCTCGGGCAATGAGCAGTTCTTC,CASSPPDTSGNEQFF
TRBJ2-7,TRBV28,.,TRBD1,TGTGCCAACCAGCGGGGCGGGACAGGGGACTACGAGCAGTACTTC,CANQRGGTGDYEQYF
TRBJ2-5,TRBV6-6,.,.,TGTGCCAGCAGTTACTCTGACAACCCAAACAAGGAGACCCAGTACTTC,CASSYSDNPNKETQYF
TRBJ2-1,TRBV5-1,.,.,TGCGCCAGCAGCTTAGCGGTTGGCTCCTACAATGAGCAGTTCTTC,CASSLAVGSYNEQFF
TRBJ2-7,TRBV7-9,.,.,TGTGCCGCAAGTGACCCCGCGCGGGGCTACGAGCAGTACTTC,CAASDPARGYEQYF
TRBJ1-6,TRBV7-9,.,TRBD1,TGTGCCAGCAGCTTAGCGGAGGGGGCAACCTATAATTCACCCCTCCACTTT,CASSLAEGATYNSPLHF
TRBJ2-1,TRBV6-4,.,TRBD2,TGTGCCAGCATCTGCCAACTTAGCGGGAGGGCCGGCAATGAGCAGTTCTTC,CASICQLSGRAGNEQFF
TRBJ2-6,TRBV5-1,.,.,TGCGCCAGCAGCTTCAGGGAATCTGGGGCCAACGTCCTGACTTTC,CASSFRESGANVLTF